The 29 T cell receptor beta chains below all came from one sample that was sequenced in a study of blood T cell repertoires in COVID-19. The assay was immunoSEQ multiplex PCR, and TCRdb's table has in-frame clones only and misses some. The repertoire holds under 300,000 clones, approximately 85% seen once, with approximately 13% in the top ten. Sequencing was performed on peripheral blood. These receptors were obtained from an older man with acute or convalescent COVID-19.

The chain recombines TRBV2 with TRBJ2-2, with D perhaps TRBD2 (6 bases). From germline, CDR1 is SNHLY and CDR2 FYNNEI. The V gene lost 6 bases and the J gene lost 4 bases, with 15 bases spanning the gap. The CDR3 totals 15 residues. CDR3 amino acids: CASRTRARGTGELFF. The CDR3 bases are TGTGCCAGCAGGACGAGGGCGCGGGGCACCGGGGAGCTGTTTTTT.

V usage is TRBV10-2 and J usage is TRBJ1-5; D unresolved. The length of the CDR3 is 14 residues. Between the trimmed V and J ends, which lost 2 bases and 4 bases, there was a span of 9 bases. CDR1 WSHSY and CDR2 SAAADI come from the germline V gene. This CDR3 is CASSEPGWNQPQHF. DNA for the CDR3: TGCGCCAGCAGTGAGCCGGGGTGGAATCAGCCCCAGCATTTT.

This clone showed up just once. This chain uses TRBV5-1 with TRBJ2-1, with TRBD1 identical over 11 bases. V dropped 4 bases and J dropped 0; count of bases not matched to a gene: 9. CDR1 and CDR2 from the germline V gene are SGHRS and YFSETQ. The CDR3 is 18 residues long. The CDR3, as DNA: TGCGCCAGCAGCCCCGGGACAGGGGGTCGGGGCTCCTACAATGAGCAGTTCTTC. Residues: CASSPGTGGRGSYNEQFF.

The chain links TRBV4-3 to TRBJ1-5; no reliable D call. Germline CDR1 is LGHNA and CDR2 is YSLEER. This CDR3 has 16 residues. V was trimmed by 3 bases and J by 2 bases, leaving 14 bases between them. The CDR3 DNA is TGCGCCAGCAGCCATCTTACTAGAACGGGCAATCAGCCCCAGCATTTT. This codes for CASSHLTRTGNQPQHF.

The rearrangement uses TRBV3-1 (or the pseudogene TRBV3-2) and TRBJ2-1; 8 positions agree with TRBD2. The CDR3 runs to 16 residues. Per the germline V gene, CDR1 is LGHDT and CDR2 is YNNKEL (reference sequence). V lost 1 base, J lost 6 bases, and 8 bases stayed unmatched. The CDR3 here is CASSQGLAGTGNEQFF. DNA for the CDR3: TGTGCCAGCAGCCAAGGATTAGCGGGGACTGGCAATGAGCAGTTCTTC.

A remark on this clone: One end of the junction is discordant with germline, which a read error may explain. J is TRBJ2-7 and V is TRBV7-7; D might be TRBD2 (6 bases). Germline-derived CDR1 and CDR2 are SSHAT and FNYEAQ (reference sequence). The CDR3 spans 13 residues. CDR3 protein: CASSLVEGGEQYF. CDR3 DNA sequence: TGTGCTAGCAGCCTGGTAGAGGGAGGCGAGCAGTACTTC.

This chain joins TRBV12-3 or TRBV12-4 and TRBJ2-4; TRBD2 matches at 8 bases. There are 12 residues in the CDR3. After removal of 6 bases from V and 8 bases from J, the junction contained 3 bases not matched to a gene. The chain's CDR3 is CASRGLGDIQYF. In nucleotides, the CDR3 is TGTGCCAGCAGGGGACTAGGGGACATTCAGTACTTC.

J is TRBJ1-1 and V is TRBV6-2 or TRBV6-3; 7 nucleotides align to TRBD1. V trimming: 2 bases; J trimming: 1 base; junction bases outside the gene matches: 13. The V gene's germline CDR1 is MNHEY and CDR2 SVGEGT. This CDR3 is built from 18 residues. This CDR3 is CASSYPKGAARWNTEAFF. CDR3 DNA: TGTGCCAGCAGTTACCCCAAGGGGGCCGCGCGTTGGAACACTGAAGCTTTCTTT.

V and J are TRBV21-1 and TRBJ2-3; the D call TRBD2 from the table was never checked on the DNA. TRBV21-1 is assigned pseudogene status. The CDR3 has 17 residues. The CDR3, as DNA: TGTGCCAGCAGCAAGGCCGGGACTAGCGGGAGCTCAGATACGCAGTATTTT. This sequence encodes CASSKAGTSGSSDTQYF.

The chain combines TRBV2 with TRBJ2-3; D perhaps matches TRBD1 (5 bases). The V end was cut by 6 bases, the J end by 4 bases, with 14 bases between. CDR1 and CDR2 from the germline V gene are SNHLY and FYNNEI. The CDR3 runs 14 residues. The CDR3 spells CASSSTRQSDTQYF. CDR3 bases: TGTGCCAGCAGCTCCACCAGACAGTCAGATACGCAGTATTTT.

The chain recombines TRBV7-9 with TRBJ1-6, with 9 nucleotides matching TRBD1. The CDR3 contains 16 residues. V gave up 5 bases and J gave up 7 bases; unmatched junction bases: 9. Per germline, CDR1 SEHNR and CDR2 FQNEAQ (reference sequence). In DNA form, the CDR3 reads TGTGCCAGCAGCCCGACCACCGGGACAGGGAATTCACCCCTCCACTTT. This encodes CASSPTTGTGNSPLHF.

The gene calls are TRBV5-1 and TRBJ1-5, with 11 bases identical to TRBD1. The V gene's germline CDR1 is SGHRS and CDR2 YFSETQ. CDR3 size: 17 residues. Germline trimming cut 0 bases from V and 6 bases from J; bases unmatched to any gene: 8. The CDR3 spells CASSLGTGTGGSQPQHF. In DNA, the CDR3 is TGCGCCAGCAGCTTGGGGACCGGGACAGGGGGAAGTCAGCCCCAGCATTTT.

V and J are TRBV11-1 and TRBJ2-7; the match to TRBD1 covers 8 bases. Germline values: CDR1 SGHAT, CDR2 FQDESV (reference sequence). The V and J ends lost 3 bases and 3 bases, in that order; junction bases with no gene match: 4. This CDR3 comprises 14 residues. The CDR3 loop reads CASSFSTGGYEQYF. In nucleotides, the CDR3 is TGTGCCAGCAGCTTCAGCACAGGGGGCTACGAGCAGTACTTC. The full variable domain, its missing parts supplied by reference TRBV11-1 and TRBJ2-7, is EAEVAQSPRYKITEKSQAVAFWCDPISGHATLYWYRQILGQGPELLVQFQDESVVDDSQLPKDRFSAERLKGVDSTLKIQPAELGDSAMYLCASSFSTGGYEQYFGPGTRLTVT.

The chain uses TRBV13 and TRBJ2-7; tentatively, D is TRBD1 (5 bases). The CDR3 sequence is 12 residues long. V dropped 6 bases and J dropped 3 bases, with 9 bases sitting between them. Germline values: CDR1 PRHDT, CDR2 FYEKMQ (reference sequence). CDR3 sequence reads: CASSMQGYEQYF. The CDR3 nucleotides are TGTGCCAGCAGTATGCAGGGCTACGAGCAGTACTTC.

The chain employs TRBV10-3 and TRBJ2-5, with TRBD1 identical over 9 bases. CDR1 and CDR2 (germline): ENHRY, SYGVKD. V lost 2 bases to trimming and J lost 4 bases; unmatched junction nucleotides: 8. This CDR3 contains 16 residues. CDR3 sequence: CAISEPGQGKGETQYF. For the CDR3, the DNA is TGTGCCATCAGTGAGCCGGGACAGGGAAAGGGAGAGACCCAGTACTTC.

This chain connects TRBV6-6 to TRBJ1-6, with 10 bases aligning to TRBD1. Germline lookup yields CDR1 MNHNY and CDR2 SVGAGI (reference sequence). The CDR3 sequence is 15 residues long. Trimming at V came to 6 bases and at J to 10 bases, leaving 9 bases not matched to a gene. The CDR3 here is CASSIPGTGDSPLHF. CDR3 bases: TGTGCCAGCAGCATACCCGGGACAGGGGACTCACCCCTCCACTTT.

The V gene is TRBV5-6, the J gene TRBJ1-2; 7 bases agree with TRBD1. The CDR3 length is 13 residues. The V gene end was trimmed by 3 bases and the J gene end by 7 bases; junction bases not matched to a gene: 6. Germline CDR1 reads SGHDT; CDR2 reads YYEEEE. The CDR3 sequence is CASSSYRGGGYTF. CDR3 sequence (DNA): TGTGCCAGCAGCTCCTACAGGGGCGGTGGCTACACCTTC. Combining the CDR3 with reference TRBV5-6 and TRBJ1-2 gives the whole variable domain DAGVTQSPTHLIKTRGQQVTLRCSPKSGHDTVSWYQQALGQGPQFIFQYYEEEERQRGNFPDRFSGHQFPNYSSELNVNALLLGDSALYLCASSSYRGGGYTFGSGTRLTVV.

The chain links TRBV19 to TRBJ2-7; TRBD1 aligns across 7 bases. The germline gives CDR1 LNHDA, CDR2 SQIVND (reference sequence). The J segment lost 9 bases and the V segment lost 6 bases, leaving 20 bases of the junction unmatched. The CDR3 is 16 amino acids. CDR3 nucleotides: TGTGCCAGTAGCCACAGACGGGACAGAGGCCTCTCGGTGCAGTACTTC. Residues: CASSHRRDRGLSVQYF.

This clone was observed a single time. The chain couples TRBV10-3 to TRBJ2-1; tentative D call: TRBD2 (7 bases). Trimming pared 11 bases from V and 5 bases from J, leaving 16 bases between. There are 13 residues in the CDR3. Germline-derived CDR1 and CDR2 are ENHRY and SYGVKD. The CDR3 is CASWGGQDNEQFF. In DNA form, the CDR3 reads TGTGCCTCCTGGGGGGGGCAGGACAATGAGCAGTTCTTC.

The V call is TRBV27, the J call TRBJ2-1; tentative D call: TRBD1 (5 bases). Between the trimmed V and J ends, which lost 5 bases and 0 bases, there was a span of 11 bases. Per the germline V gene, CDR1 is MNHEY and CDR2 is SMNVEV (reference sequence). The CDR3 runs to 15 residues. The CDR3 DNA reads as TGTGCCAGCAGTGCGACAGTCAGCTCCTACAATGAGCAGTTCTTC. Translating gives CASSATVSSYNEQFF.

The gene calls are TRBV13 and TRBJ2-1; a possible D gene is TRBD1 (5 bases). The CDR3 extends over 15 amino acids. V lost 2 bases and J 7 bases, leaving 15 bases between the germline ends. Germline CDR1 reads PRHDT; CDR2 reads FYEKMQ (reference sequence). The DNA for the CDR3 is TGTGCCAGCAGCTTAAATACGGGTAAGGGGAATGAGCAGTTCTTC. This gives the protein CASSLNTGKGNEQFF.

The V call is TRBV28, the J call TRBJ1-5; 7 positions match TRBD1. With V trimmed by 6 bases and J by 0 bases, 14 bases remained unmatched. The CDR3 contains 18 residues. Per germline, CDR1 MDHEN and CDR2 SYDVKM. The CDR3 protein is CASRSSWTGRNSNQPQHF. In DNA, the CDR3 is TGTGCCAGCAGAAGTAGTTGGACAGGCCGGAATAGCAATCAGCCCCAGCATTTT.

In its sample, this clone was seen a few times. DNA for the CDR3: TGTGCCAGCAGTTTTGGACAGGGGAAAAGAAACACCATATATTTT. Its translation is CASSFGQGKRNTIYF. The gene calls are TRBV6-5 and TRBJ1-3; 9 bases match TRBD1. Trimming cost V 4 bases and J 5 bases; bases outside gene matches: 6. The CDR3 covers 15 residues. The V gene's germline CDR1 is MNHEY and CDR2 SVGAGI.

This clone was counted between two and nine times. The chain has TRBV24-1 and TRBJ1-5; unclear D gene. The CDR3 extends over 12 amino acids. Trimming took 6 bases from V and 9 from J, leaving 11 bases between them. Germline V gene lookup returns CDR1 KGHDR and CDR2 SFDVKD. The CDR3, as DNA: TGTGCCACCAGTACGGGCGGGAGGCCCCAGCATTTT. Translation gives CATSTGGRPQHF.

The chain couples TRBV10-3 to TRBJ1-4; maybe TRBD1 (5 bases). The V end was cut by 5 bases, the J end by 8 bases, with 15 bases between. Germline CDR1 ENHRY, CDR2 SYGVKD. This CDR3 comprises 14 residues. The CDR3 bases are TGTGCCATCAGTCTCGATAGTGGGGCCGAAAAACTGTTTTTT. Translating it yields CAISLDSGAEKLFF.

V and J are TRBV6-5 and TRBJ2-7, with D possibly TRBD1 on 6 matching bases. V dropped 5 bases and J dropped 7 bases, with 12 bases sitting between them. The CDR3 consists of 12 residues. Looked up from germline, CDR1 is MNHEY and CDR2 is SVGAGI. The DNA of the CDR3 is TGTGCCAGCAGTACAGGGACGAAAGAGCAGTACTTC. It translates to CASSTGTKEQYF.

As to this clone: One end of the junction varies from germline; a read error may be responsible. The chain couples TRBV7-7 to TRBJ2-2; D may be TRBD1 (7 bases). The germline V gene encodes CDR1 SSHAT and CDR2 FNYEAQ (reference sequence). CDR3 length: 16 residues. The CDR3 sequence is CASSLGGGLTTGELFF. CDR3 sequence (DNA): TGTGCTAGCAGCTTAGGAGGGGGCTTGACCACCGGGGAGCTGTTTTTT.

This sequence joins TRBV4-2 and TRBJ1-4; D gene unclear. Trimming removed 5 bases from V and 3 bases from J, with 13 bases in between. Germline CDR1 is LGHNA and CDR2 is YNFKEQ. The CDR3 has 15 amino acids. CDR3 sequence reads: CASSLAGSSNEKLFF. In DNA form, the CDR3 reads TGTGCCAGCAGCTTAGCCGGGTCTTCTAATGAAAAACTGTTTTTT.

This rearrangement joins TRBV5-1 to TRBJ1-3; no definite D call. Trimming took off 0 bases at V and 0 bases at J, with 10 bases between the two ends. CDR3 length equals 16 residues. The germline CDR1 and CDR2 sequences are SGHRS and YFSETQ. The CDR3 loop is CASSLGPSGSGNTIYF. The CDR3 nucleotides are TGCGCCAGCAGCTTGGGTCCGAGTGGCTCTGGAAACACCATATATTTT.